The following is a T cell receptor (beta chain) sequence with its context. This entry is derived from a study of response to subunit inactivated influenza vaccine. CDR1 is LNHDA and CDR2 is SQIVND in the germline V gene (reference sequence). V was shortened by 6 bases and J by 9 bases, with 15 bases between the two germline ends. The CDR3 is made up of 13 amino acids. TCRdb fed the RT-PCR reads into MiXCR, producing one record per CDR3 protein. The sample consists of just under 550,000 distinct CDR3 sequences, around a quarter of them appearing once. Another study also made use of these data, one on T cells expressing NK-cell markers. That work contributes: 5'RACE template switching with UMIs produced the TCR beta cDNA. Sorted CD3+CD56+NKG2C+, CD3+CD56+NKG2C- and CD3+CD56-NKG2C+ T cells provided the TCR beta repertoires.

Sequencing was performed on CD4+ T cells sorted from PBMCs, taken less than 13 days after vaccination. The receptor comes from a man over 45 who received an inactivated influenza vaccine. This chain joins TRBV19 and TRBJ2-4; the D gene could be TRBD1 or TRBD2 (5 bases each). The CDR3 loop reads CASSSTGTAIQYF. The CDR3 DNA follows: TGTGCCAGTAGCTCTACCGGGACGGCCATTCAGTACTTC.